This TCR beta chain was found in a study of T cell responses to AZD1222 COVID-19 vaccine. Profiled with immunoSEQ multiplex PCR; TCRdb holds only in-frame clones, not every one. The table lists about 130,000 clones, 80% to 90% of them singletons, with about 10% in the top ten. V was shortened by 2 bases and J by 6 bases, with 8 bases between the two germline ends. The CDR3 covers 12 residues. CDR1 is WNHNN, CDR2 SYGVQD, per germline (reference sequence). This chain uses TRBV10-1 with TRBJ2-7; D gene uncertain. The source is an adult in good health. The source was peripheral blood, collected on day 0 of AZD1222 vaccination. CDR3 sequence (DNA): TGCGCCAGCAGTGAGCCGCCCGGCGAGCAGTACTTC. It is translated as CASSEPPGEQYF.